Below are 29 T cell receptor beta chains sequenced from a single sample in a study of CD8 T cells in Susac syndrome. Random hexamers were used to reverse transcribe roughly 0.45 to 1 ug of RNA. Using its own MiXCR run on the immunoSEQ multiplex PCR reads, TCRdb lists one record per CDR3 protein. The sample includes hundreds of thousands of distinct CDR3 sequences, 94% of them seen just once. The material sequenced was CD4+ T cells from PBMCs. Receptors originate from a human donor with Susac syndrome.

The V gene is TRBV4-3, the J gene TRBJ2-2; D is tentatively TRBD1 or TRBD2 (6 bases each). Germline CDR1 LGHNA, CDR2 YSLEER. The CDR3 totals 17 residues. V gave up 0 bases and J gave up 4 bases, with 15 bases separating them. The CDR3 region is CASSQDLGGVGTGELFF. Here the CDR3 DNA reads TGCGCCAGCAGCCAAGATTTGGGGGGCGTTGGCACCGGGGAGCTGTTTTTT.

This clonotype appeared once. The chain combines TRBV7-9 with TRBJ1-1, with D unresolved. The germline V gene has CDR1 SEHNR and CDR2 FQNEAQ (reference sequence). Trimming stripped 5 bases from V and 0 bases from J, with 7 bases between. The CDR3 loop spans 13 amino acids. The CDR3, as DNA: TGTGCCAGCAGCCACCCAGTGAACACTGAAGCTTTCTTT. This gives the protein CASSHPVNTEAFF. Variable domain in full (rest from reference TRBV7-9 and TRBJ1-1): DTGVSQNPRHKITKRGQNVTFRCDPISEHNRLYWYRQTLGQGPEFLTYFQNEAQLEKSRLLSDRFSAERPKGSFSTLEIQRTEQGDSAMYLCASSHPVNTEAFFGQGTRLTVV.

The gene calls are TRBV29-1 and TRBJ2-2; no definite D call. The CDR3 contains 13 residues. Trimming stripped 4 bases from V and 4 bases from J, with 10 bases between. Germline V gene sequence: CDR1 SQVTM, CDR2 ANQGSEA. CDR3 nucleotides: TGCAGCGTTGCTGGGCAGCCCACCGGGGAGCTGTTTTTT. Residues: CSVAGQPTGELFF.

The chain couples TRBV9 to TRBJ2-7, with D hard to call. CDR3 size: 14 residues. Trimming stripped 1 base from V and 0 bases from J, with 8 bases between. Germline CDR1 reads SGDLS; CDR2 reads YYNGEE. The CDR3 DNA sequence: TGTGCCAGCAGCGTAACGCAGTTCTCCTACGAGCAGTACTTC. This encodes CASSVTQFSYEQYF.

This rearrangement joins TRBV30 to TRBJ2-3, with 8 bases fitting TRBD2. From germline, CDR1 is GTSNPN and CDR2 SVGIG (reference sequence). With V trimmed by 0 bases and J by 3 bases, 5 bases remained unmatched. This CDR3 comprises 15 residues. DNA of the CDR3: TGTGCCTGGAGTGTAGCTAGCGGGTGGACAGATACGCAGTATTTT. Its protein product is CAWSVASGWTDTQYF.

The CDR3 DNA is TGCAGCGTTTTGGCAGGGGAAGATGGCTACACCTTC. Encoded protein: CSVLAGEDGYTF. This chain joins TRBV29-1 and TRBJ1-2; D might be TRBD1 (6 bases). CDR3 length: 12 residues. Germline CDR1 and CDR2: SQVTM and ANQGSEA. Trimming took off 5 bases at V and 6 bases at J, with 13 bases between the two ends.

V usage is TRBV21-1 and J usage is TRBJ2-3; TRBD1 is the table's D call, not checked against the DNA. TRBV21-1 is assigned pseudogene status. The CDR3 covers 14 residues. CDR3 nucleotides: TGTGCCAGCAGCCACCGGGACGGCTCAGATACGCAGTATTTT. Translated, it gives CASSHRDGSDTQYF.

Here the CDR3 reads CASSQQENTGELFF. The DNA of the CDR3 is TGTGCCAGCAGCCAACAGGAGAACACCGGGGAGCTGTTTTTT. The chain links TRBV7-3 to TRBJ2-2, with D possibly TRBD1 on 5 matching bases. V gave up 5 bases and J gave up 1 base, with 8 bases separating them. CDR3 length equals 14 residues. In germline, CDR1 is SGHTA, CDR2 FQGTGA.

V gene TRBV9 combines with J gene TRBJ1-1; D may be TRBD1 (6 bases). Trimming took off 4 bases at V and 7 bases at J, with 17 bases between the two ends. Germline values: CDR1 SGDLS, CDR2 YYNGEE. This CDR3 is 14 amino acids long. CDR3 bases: TGTGCCAGCAGCTATATGACTGAACAGGGTGAAGCTTTCTTT. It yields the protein CASSYMTEQGEAFF. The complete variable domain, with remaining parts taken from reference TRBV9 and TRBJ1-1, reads DSGVTQTPKHLITATGQRVTLRCSPRSGDLSVYWYQQSLDQGLQFLIQYYNGEERAKGNILERFSAQQFPDLHSELNLSSLELGDSALYFCASSYMTEQGEAFFGQGTRLTVV.

CDR3 amino acids: CASSLDAGTYEQYF. In nucleotides, the CDR3 is TGTGCCAGCAGCTTGGATGCAGGGACCTACGAGCAGTACTTC. The chain joins TRBV5-6 to TRBJ2-7, with D possibly being TRBD1 (5 bases). CDR1 is SGHDT and CDR2 is YYEEEE in the germline V gene. This CDR3 is 14 amino acids long. V was pared by 0 bases and J by 2 bases, with 9 bases between.

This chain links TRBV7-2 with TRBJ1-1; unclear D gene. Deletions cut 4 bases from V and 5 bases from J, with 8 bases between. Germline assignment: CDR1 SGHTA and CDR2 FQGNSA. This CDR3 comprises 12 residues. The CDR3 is CASSSQMTEAFF. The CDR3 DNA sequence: TGTGCCAGCAGCTCTCAGATGACTGAAGCTTTCTTT.

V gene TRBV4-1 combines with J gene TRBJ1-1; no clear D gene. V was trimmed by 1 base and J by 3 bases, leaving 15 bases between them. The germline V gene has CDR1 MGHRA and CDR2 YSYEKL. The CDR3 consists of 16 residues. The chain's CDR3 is CASSQVGDGLHTEAFF. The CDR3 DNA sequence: TGCGCCAGCAGCCAAGTTGGGGATGGGTTGCACACTGAAGCTTTCTTT.

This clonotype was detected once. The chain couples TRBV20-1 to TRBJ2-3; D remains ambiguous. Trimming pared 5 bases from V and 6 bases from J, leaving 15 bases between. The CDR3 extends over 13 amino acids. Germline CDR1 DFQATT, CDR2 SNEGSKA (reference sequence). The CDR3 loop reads CSAGPGAGDTQYF. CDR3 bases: TGCAGTGCTGGACCGGGCGCTGGGGATACGCAGTATTTT.

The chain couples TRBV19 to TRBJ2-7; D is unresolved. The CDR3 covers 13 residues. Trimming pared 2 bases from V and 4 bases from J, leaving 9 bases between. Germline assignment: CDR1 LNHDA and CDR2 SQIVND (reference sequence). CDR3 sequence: CASSISLSYEQYF. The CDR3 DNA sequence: TGTGCCAGTAGTATATCCCTTTCGTACGAGCAGTACTTC.

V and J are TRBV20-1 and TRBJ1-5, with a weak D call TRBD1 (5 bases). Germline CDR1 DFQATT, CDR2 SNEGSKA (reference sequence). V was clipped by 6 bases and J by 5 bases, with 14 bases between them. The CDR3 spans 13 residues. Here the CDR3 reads CSAQGNWDQPQHF. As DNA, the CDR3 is TGCAGTGCCCAGGGCAACTGGGATCAGCCCCAGCATTTT.

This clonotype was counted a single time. In DNA, the CDR3 is TGTGCCAGCAGTTCTAGCGGGGGTGGTGAGCAGTTCTTC. It codes for CASSSSGGGEQFF. The chain carries TRBV12-3 or TRBV12-4 and TRBJ2-1, with 10 positions matching TRBD2. The V gene end was trimmed by 4 bases and the J gene end by 9 bases; junction bases not matched to a gene: 3. This CDR3 has 13 residues.

The CDR3 region has the DNA TGTGCCAGCAGCTTAGGCTCTCCCCGTCCGATAGAGACCCAGTACTTC. This codes for CASSLGSPRPIETQYF. The V gene is TRBV7-9, the J gene TRBJ2-5; no definite D call. The CDR3 length is 16 residues. Trimming took 1 base from V and 4 from J, leaving 16 bases between them. From germline, CDR1 is SEHNR and CDR2 FQNEAQ (reference sequence). Full variable domain (remainder filled in from reference TRBV7-9 and TRBJ2-5): DTGVSQNPRHKITKRGQNVTFRCDPISEHNRLYWYRQTLGQGPEFLTYFQNEAQLEKSRLLSDRFSAERPKGSFSTLEIQRTEQGDSAMYLCASSLGSPRPIETQYFGPGTRLLVL.

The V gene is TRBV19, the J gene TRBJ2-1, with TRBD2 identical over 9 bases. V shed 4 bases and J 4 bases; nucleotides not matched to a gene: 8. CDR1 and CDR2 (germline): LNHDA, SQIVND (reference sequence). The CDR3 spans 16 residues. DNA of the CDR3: TGTGCCAGTAGTAGCCCTGGGAGCGGGGGGTACAATGAGCAGTTCTTC. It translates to CASSSPGSGGYNEQFF.

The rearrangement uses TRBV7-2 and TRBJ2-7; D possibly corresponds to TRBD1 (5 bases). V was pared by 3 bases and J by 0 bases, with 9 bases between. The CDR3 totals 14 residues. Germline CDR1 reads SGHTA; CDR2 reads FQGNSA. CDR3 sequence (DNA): TGTGCCAGCAGCTTTTTCACAGGCTCCTACGAGCAGTACTTC. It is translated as CASSFFTGSYEQYF. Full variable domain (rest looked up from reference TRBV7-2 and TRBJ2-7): GAGVSQSPSNKVTEKGKDVELRCDPISGHTALYWYRQSLGQGLEFLIYFQGNSAPDKSGLPSDRFSAERTGGSVSTLTIQRTQQEDSAVYLCASSFFTGSYEQYFGPGTRLTVT.

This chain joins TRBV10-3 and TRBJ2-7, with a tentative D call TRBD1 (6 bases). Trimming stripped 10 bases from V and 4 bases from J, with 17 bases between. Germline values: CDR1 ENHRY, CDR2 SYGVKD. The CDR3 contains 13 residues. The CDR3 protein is CATEVIQGYEQYF. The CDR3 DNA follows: TGTGCCACCGAAGTTATACAGGGTTACGAGCAGTACTTC.

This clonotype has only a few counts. DNA for the CDR3: TGTGCCAGCAGTCCGCACGCGACCGGGGAGCTGTTTTTT. Protein sequence: CASSPHATGELFF. This chain uses TRBV2 with TRBJ2-2; no firm D call. The ends were cut back, 5 bases at V and 5 bases at J, with 9 bases in the middle. The germline V gene encodes CDR1 SNHLY and CDR2 FYNNEI. The CDR3 is 13 amino acids.

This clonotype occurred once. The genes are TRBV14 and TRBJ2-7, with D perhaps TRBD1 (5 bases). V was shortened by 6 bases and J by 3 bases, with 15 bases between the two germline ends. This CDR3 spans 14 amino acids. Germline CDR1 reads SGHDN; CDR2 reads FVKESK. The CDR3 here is CASRQTGAFYEQYF. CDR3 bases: TGTGCCAGCAGGCAAACAGGCGCATTCTACGAGCAGTACTTC.

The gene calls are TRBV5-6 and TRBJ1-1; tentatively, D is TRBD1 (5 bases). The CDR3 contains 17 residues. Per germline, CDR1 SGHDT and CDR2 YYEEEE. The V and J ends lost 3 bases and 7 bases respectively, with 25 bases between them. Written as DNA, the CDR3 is TGTGCCAGCAGCTCATTGGGGTCAGGGCAAGCCTTTCGTGAAGCTTTCTTT. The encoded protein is CASSSLGSGQAFREAFF. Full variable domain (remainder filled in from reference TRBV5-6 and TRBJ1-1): DAGVTQSPTHLIKTRGQQVTLRCSPKSGHDTVSWYQQALGQGPQFIFQYYEEEERQRGNFPDRFSGHQFPNYSSELNVNALLLGDSALYLCASSSLGSGQAFREAFFGQGTRLTVV.

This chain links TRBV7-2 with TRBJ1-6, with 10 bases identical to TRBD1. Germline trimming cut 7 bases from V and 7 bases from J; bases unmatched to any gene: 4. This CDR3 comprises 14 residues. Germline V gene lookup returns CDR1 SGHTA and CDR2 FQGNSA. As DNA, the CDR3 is TGTGCCAGCACCCTGGACAGGGGGAATTCACCCCTCCACTTT. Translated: CASTLDRGNSPLHF. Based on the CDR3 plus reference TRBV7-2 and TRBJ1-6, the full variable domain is GAGVSQSPSNKVTEKGKDVELRCDPISGHTALYWYRQSLGQGLEFLIYFQGNSAPDKSGLPSDRFSAERTGGSVSTLTIQRTQQEDSAVYLCASTLDRGNSPLHFGNGTRLTVT.

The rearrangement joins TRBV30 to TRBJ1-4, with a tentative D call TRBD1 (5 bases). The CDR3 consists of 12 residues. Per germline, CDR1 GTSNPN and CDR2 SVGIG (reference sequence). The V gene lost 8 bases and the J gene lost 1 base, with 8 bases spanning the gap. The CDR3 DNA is TGTGCCGCGGGGGGAACTAATGAAAAACTGTTTTTT. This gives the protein CAAGGTNEKLFF.

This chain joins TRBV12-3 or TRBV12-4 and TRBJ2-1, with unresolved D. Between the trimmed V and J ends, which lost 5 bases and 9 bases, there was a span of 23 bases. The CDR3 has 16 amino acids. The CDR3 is CASSLGVPLSVGEQFF. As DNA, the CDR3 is TGTGCCAGCAGTCTAGGAGTACCGTTATCTGTCGGTGAGCAGTTCTTC.

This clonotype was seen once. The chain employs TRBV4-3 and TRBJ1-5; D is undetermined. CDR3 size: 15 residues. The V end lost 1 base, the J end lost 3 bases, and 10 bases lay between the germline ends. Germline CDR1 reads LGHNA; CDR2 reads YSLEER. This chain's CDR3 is CASSQGTVLNQPQHF. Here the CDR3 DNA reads TGCGCCAGCAGCCAAGGAACCGTGCTCAATCAGCCCCAGCATTTT.

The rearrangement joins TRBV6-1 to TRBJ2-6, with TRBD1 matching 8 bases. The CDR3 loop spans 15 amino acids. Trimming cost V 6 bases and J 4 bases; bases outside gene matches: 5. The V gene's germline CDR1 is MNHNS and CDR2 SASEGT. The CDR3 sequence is CASRDQGAGANVLTF. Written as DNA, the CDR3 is TGTGCCAGCAGGGACCAGGGGGCCGGGGCCAACGTCCTGACTTTC.

The CDR3 here is CASSYRTSGEQFF. The DNA of the CDR3 is TGTGCCAGCAGTTACCGAACTAGTGGCGAGCAGTTCTTC. The rearrangement uses TRBV6-2 or TRBV6-3 and TRBJ2-1; possible D gene TRBD2, 5 bases. V was cut by 2 bases and J by 10 bases, with 12 bases left in between. CDR1 and CDR2 from the germline V gene are MNHEY and SVGEGT. The CDR3 is 13 amino acids.